One and the same sample provided the 4 T cell receptor beta chains below, sequenced in a study of response to subunit inactivated influenza vaccine. TCRdb reprocessed the RT-PCR reads with MiXCR, giving one entry per CDR3 protein. The repertoire consists of roughly 630,000 distinct CDR3 sequences, with around 15% occurring once and the leading ten covering 6% to 9.5%. Sequencing used PBMCs from blood, obtained approximately 15 days before vaccination. The receptor set was obtained from a man in his forties or fifties who received an inactivated influenza vaccine.

This chain joins TRBV20-1 and TRBJ2-2, with TRBD2 identical over 8 bases. Germline V gives CDR1 DFQATT, CDR2 SNEGSKA (reference sequence). V gave up 5 bases and J gave up 0 bases; unmatched junction bases: 8. This CDR3 is built from 16 residues. In nucleotides, the CDR3 is TGCAGTGCTCTGGAAACGACTAGCGCGAACACCGGGGAGCTGTTTTTT. This gives the protein CSALETTSANTGELFF.

CDR3 bases: TGTGCCAGCAGTTTATATGGGACTAGCGGGAGAATAGACACCGGGGAGCTGTTTTTT. This translates into CASSLYGTSGRIDTGELFF. J is TRBJ2-2 and V is TRBV27, with 14 nucleotides matching TRBD2. J was trimmed by 3 bases and V by 1 base; bases with no gene match: 7. The germline V gene has CDR1 MNHEY and CDR2 SMNVEV (reference sequence). The CDR3 extends over 19 amino acids.

The rearrangement links TRBV11-2 to TRBJ1-2; TRBD1 is a possible D gene (6 bases). This CDR3 has 16 amino acids. The germline V gene encodes CDR1 SGHAT and CDR2 FQNNGV. V lost 1 base and J 5 bases, leaving 17 bases between the germline ends. CDR3 residues: CASSLGRVGGQYGYTF. DNA for the CDR3: TGTGCCAGCAGCTTAGGGAGAGTGGGGGGCCAGTATGGCTACACCTTC.

This chain uses TRBV5-1 with TRBJ2-2; no firm D call. CDR1 SGHRS and CDR2 YFSETQ come from the germline V gene. V lost 4 bases to trimming and J lost 2 bases, with 9 bases between them. This CDR3 is 14 amino acids long. This CDR3 is CASSNRANTGELFF. The CDR3 DNA follows: TGCGCCAGCAGCAACCGCGCCAACACCGGGGAGCTGTTTTTT.